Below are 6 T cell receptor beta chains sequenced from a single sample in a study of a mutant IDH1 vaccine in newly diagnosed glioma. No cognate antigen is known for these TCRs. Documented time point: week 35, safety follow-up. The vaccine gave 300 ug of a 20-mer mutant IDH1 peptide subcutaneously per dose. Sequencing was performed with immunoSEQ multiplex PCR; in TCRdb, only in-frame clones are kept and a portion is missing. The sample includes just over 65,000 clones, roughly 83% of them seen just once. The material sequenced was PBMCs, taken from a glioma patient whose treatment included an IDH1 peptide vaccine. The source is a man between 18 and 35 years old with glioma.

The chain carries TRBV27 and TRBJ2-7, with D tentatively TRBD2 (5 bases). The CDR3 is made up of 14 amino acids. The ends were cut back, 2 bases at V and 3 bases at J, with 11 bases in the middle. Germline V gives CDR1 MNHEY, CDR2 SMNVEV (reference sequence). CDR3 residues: CASSLEGPSYEQYF. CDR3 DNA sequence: TGTGCCAGCAGTTTAGAGGGTCCGAGCTACGAGCAGTACTTC.

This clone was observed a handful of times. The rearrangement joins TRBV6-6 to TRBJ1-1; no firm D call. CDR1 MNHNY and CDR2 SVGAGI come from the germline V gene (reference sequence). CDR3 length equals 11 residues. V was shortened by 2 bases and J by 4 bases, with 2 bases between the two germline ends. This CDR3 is CASSYGTEAFF. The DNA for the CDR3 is TGTGCCAGCAGTTACGGCACTGAAGCTTTCTTT.

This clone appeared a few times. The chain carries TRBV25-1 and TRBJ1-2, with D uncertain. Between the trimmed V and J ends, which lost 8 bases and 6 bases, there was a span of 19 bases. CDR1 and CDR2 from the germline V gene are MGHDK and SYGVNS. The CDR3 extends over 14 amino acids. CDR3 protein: CASYGPPWADGYTF. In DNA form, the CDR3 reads TGTGCCAGCTATGGCCCCCCGTGGGCCGATGGCTACACCTTC.

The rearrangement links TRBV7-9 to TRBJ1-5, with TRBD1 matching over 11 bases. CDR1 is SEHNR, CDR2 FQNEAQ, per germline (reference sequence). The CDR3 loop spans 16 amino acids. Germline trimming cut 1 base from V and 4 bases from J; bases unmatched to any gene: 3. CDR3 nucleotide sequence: TGTGCCAGCAGCTTAGGGGGGACAGGGGGGAATCAGCCCCAGCATTTT. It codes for CASSLGGTGGNQPQHF.

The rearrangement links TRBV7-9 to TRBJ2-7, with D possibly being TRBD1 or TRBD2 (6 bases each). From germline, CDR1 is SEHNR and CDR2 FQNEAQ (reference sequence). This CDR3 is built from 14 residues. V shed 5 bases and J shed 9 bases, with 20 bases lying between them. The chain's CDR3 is CASSASGGGLGQYF. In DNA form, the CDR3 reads TGTGCCAGCAGCGCCAGTGGAGGGGGTCTCGGGCAGTACTTC.

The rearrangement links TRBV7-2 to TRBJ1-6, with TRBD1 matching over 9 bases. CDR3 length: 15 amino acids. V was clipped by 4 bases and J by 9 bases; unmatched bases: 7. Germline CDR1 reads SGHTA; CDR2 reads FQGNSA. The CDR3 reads CASSSGQGSASPLHF. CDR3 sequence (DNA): TGTGCCAGCAGCTCAGGACAGGGGAGTGCTTCACCCCTCCACTTT.